Each of the 11 T cell receptor beta chains below was sequenced from the same sample in a study of OX40 agonist ivuxolimab in advanced cancers. Assay: immunoSEQ multiplex PCR; the TCRdb copy retains only in-frame clones and omits some. The data show tens of thousands of clones, with approximately 87% seen just once and 0.6% to 0.8% held by the top ten. Specimen: CD4+ or CD8+ T cells sorted from blood, collected in a trial of the OX40 agonist ivuxolimab. The receptor set was obtained from an adult with an advanced solid tumor such as melanoma, head and neck, liver or kidney cancer.

The chain links TRBV5-1 to TRBJ2-5; TRBD2 matches 9 bases. Trimming removed 0 bases from V and 5 bases from J; junction bases left unmatched: 5. CDR1 is SGHRS and CDR2 is YFSETQ in the germline V gene. The CDR3 totals 15 residues. The CDR3 DNA sequence: TGCGCCAGCAGCTTGGGTTCGCGGGGGGGCGAGACCCAGTACTTC. Translating gives CASSLGSRGGETQYF.

V gene TRBV5-4 combines with J gene TRBJ2-7; a possible D gene is TRBD1 (6 bases). This CDR3 region has 15 residues. Trimming removed 4 bases at V and 7 bases at J, with 21 bases between. Germline CDR1 SGHNT, CDR2 YYREEE (reference sequence). The CDR3 reads CASSGSGTSPREQYF. DNA for the CDR3: TGTGCCAGCAGCGGCTCCGGGACATCGCCTCGGGAGCAGTACTTC.

The J gene is TRBJ1-4, the V gene TRBV9; 7 bases are a match to TRBD1. Trimming cost V 4 bases and J 8 bases; bases outside gene matches: 14. This CDR3 has 16 amino acids. Germline V gives CDR1 SGDLS, CDR2 YYNGEE. The CDR3 sequence: CASSPSDRVEYEKLFF. CDR3 DNA: TGTGCCAGCAGCCCCTCAGACAGGGTTGAGTACGAAAAACTGTTTTTT. Complete variable domain (other parts from reference TRBV9 and TRBJ1-4): DSGVTQTPKHLITATGQRVTLRCSPRSGDLSVYWYQQSLDQGLQFLIQYYNGEERAKGNILERFSAQQFPDLHSELNLSSLELGDSALYFCASSPSDRVEYEKLFFGSGTQLSVL.

This chain links TRBV5-1 with TRBJ2-5; TRBD2 might be the D (6 bases). The CDR3 is made up of 14 amino acids. The V gene lost 5 bases and the J gene lost 1 base, with 12 bases spanning the gap. Germline V CDR1 and CDR2: SGHRS, YFSETQ. CDR3 nucleotides: TGCGCCAGCAGTTTACCGGGACTCCAAGAGACCCAGTACTTC. This translates into CASSLPGLQETQYF.

The chain employs TRBV6-5 and TRBJ1-1, with a weak D call TRBD1 (5 bases). This CDR3 region has 15 residues. Germline CDR1 MNHEY, CDR2 SVGAGI. Trimming took off 7 bases at V and 0 bases at J, with 15 bases between the two ends. CDR3 region: CASNPQGNLNTEAFF. The CDR3 DNA sequence: TGTGCCAGCAACCCTCAGGGAAACCTGAACACTGAAGCTTTCTTT.

This sequence joins TRBV2 and TRBJ2-3; 10 positions agree with TRBD2. The CDR3 length is 15 residues. The V gene end was trimmed by 5 bases and the J gene end by 4 bases; junction bases not matched to a gene: 6. CDR1 SNHLY and CDR2 FYNNEI come from the germline V gene. The CDR3 region is CASSIAGGESDTQYF. The CDR3 bases are TGTGCCAGCAGTATAGCGGGGGGCGAGTCAGATACGCAGTATTTT. The entire variable domain, with the rest obtained from reference TRBV2 and TRBJ2-3, is as follows: EPEVTQTPSHQVTQMGQEVILRCVPISNHLYFYWYRQILGQKVEFLVSFYNNEISEKSEIFDDQFSVERPDGSNFTLKIRSTKLEDSAMYFCASSIAGGESDTQYFGPGTRLTVL.

The rearrangement links TRBV7-2 to TRBJ2-7; 7 bases fit TRBD1. Germline V lookup: CDR1 SGHTA, CDR2 FQGNSA. CDR3 size: 14 residues. V was clipped by 5 bases and J by 0 bases; unmatched bases: 4. The CDR3 spells CASSLGTDSYEQYF. The CDR3, as DNA: TGTGCCAGCAGCCTCGGGACAGACTCCTACGAGCAGTACTTC.

V is TRBV7-2 and J is TRBJ2-1, with 9 bases that match TRBD2. Germline CDR1 and CDR2: SGHTA and FQGNSA. With V trimmed by 2 bases and J by 6 bases, 11 bases remained unmatched. The CDR3 extends over 17 amino acids. This chain's CDR3 is CASSLPPASGDRNEQFF. CDR3 nucleotide sequence: TGTGCCAGCAGCTTACCCCCAGCTAGCGGGGACCGCAATGAGCAGTTCTTC.

The chain carries TRBV19 and TRBJ2-5, with D maybe TRBD2 (7 bases). This CDR3 is built from 16 residues. Germline CDR1 is LNHDA and CDR2 is SQIVND (reference sequence). V was trimmed by 3 bases and J by 1 base, leaving 15 bases between them. The chain's CDR3 is CASSIYPGGLQETQYF. CDR3 nucleotides: TGTGCCAGTAGTATTTACCCGGGGGGCCTCCAAGAGACCCAGTACTTC.

This CDR3 is CASSPDSRFTEAFF. The CDR3 coding sequence is TGTGCCAGCTCACCGGATTCCCGATTCACTGAAGCTTTCTTT. The J gene is TRBJ1-1, the V gene TRBV18; no reliable D call. This CDR3 comprises 14 residues. The germline CDR1 and CDR2 sequences are KGHSH and LQKENI. V lost 3 bases, J lost 4 bases, and 12 bases lay in between.

This chain links TRBV2 with TRBJ1-5; D ambiguous. V dropped 4 bases and J dropped 1 base, with 8 bases sitting between them. Germline V lookup: CDR1 SNHLY, CDR2 FYNNEI. This CDR3 is 14 amino acids long. CDR3 residues: CASSARASNQPQHF. The CDR3 nucleotides read TGTGCCAGCAGTGCTAGGGCGAGCAATCAGCCCCAGCATTTT.